This T cell receptor (beta chain) was sequenced for a study of T cells in Graves' hyperthyroidism and ophthalmopathy. It was RNA transcripts that yielded the amplified TCR beta CDR3 regions. A first-round RT-PCR of the TCR CDR3 used the HTBI primer set. TCRdb reanalysed the multiplex PCR reads using MiXCR and keeps one entry per CDR3 protein. Of about 280,000 distinct CDR3 sequences in the sample, 25% to 30% were seen once. V trimming: 4 bases; J trimming: 4 bases; junction bases outside the gene matches: 10. The CDR3 has 14 amino acids. The germline V gene has CDR1 GTSNPN and CDR2 SVGIG (reference sequence). The table lists this clonotype with many counts.

Material for sequencing was blood. The TCR sequence derives from a man in his forties with Graves' hyperthyroidism that later progressed to Graves' ophthalmopathy. This chain links TRBV30 with TRBJ2-7, with TRBD1 matching 7 bases. CDR3: CAWTTGQLIYEQYF. The CDR3 DNA sequence: TGTGCCTGGACCACGGGACAGCTCATTTACGAGCAGTACTTC.